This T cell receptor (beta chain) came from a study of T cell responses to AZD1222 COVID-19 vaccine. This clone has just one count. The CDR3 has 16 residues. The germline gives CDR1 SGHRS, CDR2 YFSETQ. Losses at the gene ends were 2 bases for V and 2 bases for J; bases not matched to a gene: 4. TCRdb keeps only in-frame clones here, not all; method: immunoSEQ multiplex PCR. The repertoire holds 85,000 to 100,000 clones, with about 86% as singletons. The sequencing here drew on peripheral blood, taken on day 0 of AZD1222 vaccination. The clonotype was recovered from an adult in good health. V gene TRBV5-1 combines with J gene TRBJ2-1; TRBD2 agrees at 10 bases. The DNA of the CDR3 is TGCGCCAGCAGCTTACTAGCGGGGTCTCCCTACAATGAGCAGTTCTTC. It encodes CASSLLAGSPYNEQFF.